This T cell receptor beta chain comes out of a study of blood T cells in healthy people across ages. Broader study findings: A roughly linear age-dependent decrease characterized TCR beta diversity per million T cells. With donor CMV status unknown, expanded clonotype changes were possibly confounded.

Together with a sample-barcoded 5' primer, a J-beta primer mix was included in a second PCR lasting about 7 to 11 cycles. Via MiXCR, TCRdb re-called the 5' RACE reads, giving one row per CDR3 protein. Among about 1.1 million distinct CDR3 sequences listed, 30% to 40% were seen once. This clonotype was counted a few times. Its antigen remains unidentified. This clonotype was obtained from a young man in good health. The sample comprised blood.

The CDR3 DNA sequence: TGTGCCAGCAGACCCGGACGTTCTTCCCCTTGGCCTGAAGCTTTCTTT. It specifies CASRPGRSSPWPEAFF. The chain carries TRBV6-6 and TRBJ1-1, with unresolved D. Per the germline V gene, CDR1 is MNHNY and CDR2 is SVGAGI (reference sequence). Between the trimmed V and J ends, which lost 6 bases and 6 bases, there was a span of 23 bases. The CDR3 contains 16 residues.